These T cell receptor beta chains were read from a single sample in a study of shared clonotypes between healthy human individuals. Assay used: immunoSEQ multiplex PCR; TCRdb lists only in-frame clones, some missing. Of over a million clones listed, around 75% were seen once; the top ten hold approximately 1.5%. Source material: memory CD4+ T cells sorted from blood. Receptors originate from a man aged 18 to 35 in good health. The conserved cysteine and the conserved F or W are not part of the CDR3 here. Fields, in order: J gene, V gene, D gene, CDR3 protein. A D gene is named only where the DNA matches it firmly.

TRBJ2-7	TRBV5-6	-	ASSGGTGLYEQY
TRBJ1-4	TRBV19	-	ASSQSATNEKLF
TRBJ1-1	TRBV30	-	ACEDRGEKTEAF
TRBJ2-3	TRBV7-2	-	ASSLGGPSTDTQY
TRBJ2-1	TRBV5-3	TRBD2	ARSLIPAGGPDYNEQF
TRBJ1-1	TRBV6-5	TRBD1	ASSYSDRGPSEAF
TRBJ1-4	TRBV28	-	ASSLRQGNEKLF
TRBJ2-7	TRBV5-5	TRBD2	ASSLAPSGNSYEQY
TRBJ1-1	TRBV5-1	TRBD1	ASSRDRGGGTEAF
TRBJ1-5	TRBV10-3	TRBD1	ATGGTGDHQPQH
TRBJ1-2	TRBV29-1	-	SVGQRSGYT
TRBJ2-2	TRBV6-5	-	ASRAGSGNTGELF
TRBJ1-1	TRBV19	-	ASSMHRLNTEAF
TRBJ2-7	TRBV15	-	ATSRDTGAGEQY
TRBJ2-4	TRBV30	TRBD2	AWSRSGRGGIDIQY
TRBJ2-2	TRBV7-2	-	ARPGGSLATGELF
TRBJ1-3	TRBV6-6	-	ASRSTGPGNTIY
TRBJ2-1	TRBV5-1	-	ASSLDAGYNEQF
TRBJ1-3	TRBV6-5	-	ASRTGSSGNTIY
TRBJ1-4	TRBV11-2	-	ASSSTGISNEKLF
TRBJ1-5	TRBV5-8	-	ASSGGYSNQPQH
TRBJ2-1	TRBV19	TRBD2	ASSLTSRTSGGAGEQF
TRBJ2-7	TRBV30	TRBD1	AWGPPRQGPDEQY
TRBJ2-5	TRBV19	-	ASSRSSGVQETQY
TRBJ1-5	TRBV5-5	-	ASSPFRGNQPQH
TRBJ2-1	TRBV7-9	-	ASSLKFRATNEQF
TRBJ2-7	TRBV21-1	-	ASSKSFRRGAEQY
TRBJ2-1	TRBV6-1	-	ASSDRVYEQF
TRBJ2-4	TRBV19	-	ASRLTGLKNKLAKNIQY
TRBJ2-1	TRBV20-1	-	SATTDEQF
TRBJ2-1	TRBV27	-	ASSKTRNNEQF
TRBJ2-1	TRBV10-1	-	ASSESRAVNEQF
TRBJ2-1	TRBV5-3	TRBD2	ARSLEVRTSGSNEQF
TRBJ2-7	TRBV27	-	ASSWGDEQY
TRBJ2-6	TRBV10-3	-	ATGLVAGANVLT
TRBJ2-3	TRBV5-4	TRBD2	ASSLQLAGTTDTQY
TRBJ2-1	TRBV5-1	TRBD1	ASSSTGTGSNEQF
TRBJ1-6	TRBV27	-	ASSLSGQGKSPLH
TRBJ2-3	TRBV7-2	-	ASSLDSGGTDTQY
TRBJ2-1	TRBV7-2	TRBD2	ASSPGTSGTNEQF
TRBJ2-7	TRBV6-1	-	ASSESGIKTFPYEQY
TRBJ2-1	TRBV10-1	-	ASSGDLLGEQF
TRBJ2-1	TRBV7-2	TRBD2	ASSLAGLAGDRF
TRBJ1-3	TRBV6-5	-	ASSSIGSSGNTIY